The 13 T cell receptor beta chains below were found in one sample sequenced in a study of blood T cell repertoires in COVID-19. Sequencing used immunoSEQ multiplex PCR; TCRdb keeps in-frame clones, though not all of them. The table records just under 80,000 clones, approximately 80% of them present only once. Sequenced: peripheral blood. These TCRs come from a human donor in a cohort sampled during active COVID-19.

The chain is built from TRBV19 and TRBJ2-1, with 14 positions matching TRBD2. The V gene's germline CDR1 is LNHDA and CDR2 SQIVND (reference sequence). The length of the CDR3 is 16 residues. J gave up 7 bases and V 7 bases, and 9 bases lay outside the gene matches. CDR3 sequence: CASTSGLAGVGNEQFF. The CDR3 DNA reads TGTGCCAGTACCTCGGGACTAGCGGGAGTAGGTAATGAGCAGTTCTTC.

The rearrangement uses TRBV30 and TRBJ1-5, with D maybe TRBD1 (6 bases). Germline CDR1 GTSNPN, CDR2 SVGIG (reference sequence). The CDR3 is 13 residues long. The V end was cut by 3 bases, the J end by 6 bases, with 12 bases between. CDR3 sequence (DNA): TGTGCCTGGAGCCCGGGGGGCCGTCAGCCCCAGCATTTT. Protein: CAWSPGGRQPQHF.

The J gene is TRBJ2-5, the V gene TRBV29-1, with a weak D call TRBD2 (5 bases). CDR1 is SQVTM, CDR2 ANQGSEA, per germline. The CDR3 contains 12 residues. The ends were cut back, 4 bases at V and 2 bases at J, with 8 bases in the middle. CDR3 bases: TGCAGCGTTGGGACTTGGCAAGAGACCCAGTACTTC. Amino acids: CSVGTWQETQYF.

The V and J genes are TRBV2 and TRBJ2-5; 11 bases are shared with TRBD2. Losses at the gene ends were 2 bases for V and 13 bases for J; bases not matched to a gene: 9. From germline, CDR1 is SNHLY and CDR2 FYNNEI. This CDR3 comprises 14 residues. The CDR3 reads CASSELTSGSRRYF. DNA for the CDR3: TGTGCCAGCAGTGAATTAACTAGCGGGAGCCGCAGGTACTTC.

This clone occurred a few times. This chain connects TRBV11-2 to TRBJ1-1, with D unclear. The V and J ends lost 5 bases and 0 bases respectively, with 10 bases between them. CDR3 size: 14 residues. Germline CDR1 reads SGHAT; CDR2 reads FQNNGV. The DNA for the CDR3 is TGTGCCAGCAGCCCAATGTACTTGAACACTGAAGCTTTCTTT. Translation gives CASSPMYLNTEAFF.

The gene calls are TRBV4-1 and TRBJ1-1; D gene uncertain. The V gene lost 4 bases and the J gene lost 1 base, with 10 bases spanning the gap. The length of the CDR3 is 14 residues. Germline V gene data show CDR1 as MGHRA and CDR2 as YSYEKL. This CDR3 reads CASSRVGENTEAFF. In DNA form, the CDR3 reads TGCGCCAGCAGCCGGGTAGGAGAGAACACTGAAGCTTTCTTT.

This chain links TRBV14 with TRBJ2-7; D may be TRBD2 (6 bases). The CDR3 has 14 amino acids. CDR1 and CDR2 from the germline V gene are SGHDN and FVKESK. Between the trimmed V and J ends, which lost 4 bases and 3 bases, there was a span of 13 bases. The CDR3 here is CASSRSRGIYEQYF. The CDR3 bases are TGTGCCAGCAGCCGATCCCGGGGGATCTACGAGCAGTACTTC.

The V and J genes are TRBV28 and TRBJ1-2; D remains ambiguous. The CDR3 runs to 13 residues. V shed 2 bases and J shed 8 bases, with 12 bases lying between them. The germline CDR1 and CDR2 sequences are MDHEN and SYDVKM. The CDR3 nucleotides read TGTGCCAGCAGTTTAACTCTGAGCGGGGGCTACACCTTC. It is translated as CASSLTLSGGYTF.

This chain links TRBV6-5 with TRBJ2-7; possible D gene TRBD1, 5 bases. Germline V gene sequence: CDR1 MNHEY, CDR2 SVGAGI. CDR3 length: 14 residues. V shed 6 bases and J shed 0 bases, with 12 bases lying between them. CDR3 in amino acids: CASRARGSSYEQYF. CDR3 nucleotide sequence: TGTGCCAGCAGGGCAAGGGGTAGCTCCTACGAGCAGTACTTC.

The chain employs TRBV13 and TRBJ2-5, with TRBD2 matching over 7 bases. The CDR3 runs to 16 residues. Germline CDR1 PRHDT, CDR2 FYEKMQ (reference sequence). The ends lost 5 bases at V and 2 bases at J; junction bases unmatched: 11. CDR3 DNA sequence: TGTGCCAGCAGCCTTAGTCGGGGAGGGGATCAAGAGACCCAGTACTTC. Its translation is CASSLSRGGDQETQYF.

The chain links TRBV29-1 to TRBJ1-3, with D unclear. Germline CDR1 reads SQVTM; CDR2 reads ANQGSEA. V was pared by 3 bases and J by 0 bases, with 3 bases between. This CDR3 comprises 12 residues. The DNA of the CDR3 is TGCAGCGTTGAGTACTCTGGAAACACCATATATTTT. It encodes CSVEYSGNTIYF.

The CDR3 is CASSPPRSGVLSGANVLTF. The CDR3 region has the DNA TGTGCCAGCTCACCACCGCGGTCAGGGGTCCTCTCTGGGGCCAACGTCCTGACTTTC. This sequence joins TRBV18 and TRBJ2-6; tentatively, D is TRBD1 (6 bases). V gave up 0 bases and J gave up 0 bases, with 15 bases separating them. Per the germline V gene, CDR1 is KGHSH and CDR2 is LQKENI. This CDR3 has 19 amino acids.

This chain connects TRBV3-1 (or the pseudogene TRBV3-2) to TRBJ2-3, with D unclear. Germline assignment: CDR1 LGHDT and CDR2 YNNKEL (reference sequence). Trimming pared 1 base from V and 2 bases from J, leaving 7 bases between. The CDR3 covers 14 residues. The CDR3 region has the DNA TGTGCCAGCAGCCAAGGTACTCTCACAGATACGCAGTATTTT. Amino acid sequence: CASSQGTLTDTQYF.